In this sample, the clone carrying this T cell receptor (beta chain) turned up a few times. Its antigen is not known. The CDR3 spans 16 residues. After removal of 2 bases from V and 1 base from J, the junction contained 6 bases not matched to a gene. Per germline, CDR1 SGHVS and CDR2 FQNEAQ. These data are taken from a study of early T cells in non-severe SARS-CoV-2 infection. Study background: Sequencing was performed on bulk RNA from unsorted whole blood, leaving chains unpaired. General study points: Matching with VDJdb favored anti-spike CD8 responses (missing private and CD4 specificities).

The library protocol tagged individual cDNA molecules with unique molecular identifiers. TCRdb re-derived calls from the 5' RACE reads in MiXCR, one entry per CDR3 protein. There are 50,000 to 70,000 distinct CDR3 sequences in the sample; about 15% occur only once, and over 8% lies in the top ten. Specimen: whole blood, collected at baseline. The clonotype originates from an adult who was a healthcare worker with PCR-confirmed SARS-CoV-2 infection or an uninfected control (not recorded which). The chain employs TRBV7-8 and TRBJ1-2, with TRBD1 identical over 8 bases. DNA of the CDR3: TGTGCCAGCAGCTTAACGACGGGACAGGTTAACTATGGCTACACCTTC. This codes for CASSLTTGQVNYGYTF.